This record concerns one TCR beta chain sequence. What it binds is not known. The CDR3 totals 15 residues. Germline CDR1 MNHEY, CDR2 SMNVEV (reference sequence). With V trimmed by 5 bases and J by 4 bases, 6 bases remained unmatched. MiXCR, applied by TCRdb to the reads, yields one record per CDR3 protein. Among some 800,000 distinct CDR3 sequences listed, almost 30% were seen once. This entry comes from a study of T cell repertoires in cytomegalovirus infection. The chain joins TRBV27 to TRBJ2-1; 9 positions agree with TRBD2. The source of this sequence is a human donor in good health (CMV status not recorded). Some clones in this sample may be carry-over from other donors' samples. Material: cultured CD8+ T cells from PBMCs, obtained from culture after CMV antigen stimulation. The CDR3 nucleotides read TGTGCCAGCAGTGTTAGCGGGGGCATATACAATGAGCAGTTCTTC. This translates into CASSVSGGIYNEQFF.